One T cell receptor beta chain is described in this entry. Its specificity is unknown. This entry is derived from a study of T-cell reconstitution after alpha-beta-depleted transplantation in children. General observations from the study: The study reportedly traced alpha-beta T cells about two months after transplant to several hundred expanded graft clones.

Preparation of the TCRbeta library involved a method that used unique molecular identifiers. TCRdb re-called the PCR reads with MiXCR, one entry per CDR3 protein. Among more than 300,000 distinct CDR3 sequences listed, roughly 15% were seen once. The ends lost 5 bases at V and 3 bases at J; junction bases unmatched: 8. The CDR3 contains 16 residues. Germline V lookup: CDR1 LGHDT, CDR2 YNNKEL (reference sequence). The specimen was PBMCs, mostly from graft donor cells, collected 360 days after TCRalphabeta/CD19-depleted stem cell transplant. This receptor was obtained from a male patient between 2 and 15 years old who had a stem cell transplant for acute lymphoblastic leukemia, so the T cells may come from the graft donor. The gene calls are TRBV3-1 and TRBJ2-1; 9 positions agree with TRBD2. Here the CDR3 DNA reads TGTGCCAGCAGCGCCCGACTAGCGGACCTCTACAATGAGCAGTTCTTC. It translates to CASSARLADLYNEQFF.